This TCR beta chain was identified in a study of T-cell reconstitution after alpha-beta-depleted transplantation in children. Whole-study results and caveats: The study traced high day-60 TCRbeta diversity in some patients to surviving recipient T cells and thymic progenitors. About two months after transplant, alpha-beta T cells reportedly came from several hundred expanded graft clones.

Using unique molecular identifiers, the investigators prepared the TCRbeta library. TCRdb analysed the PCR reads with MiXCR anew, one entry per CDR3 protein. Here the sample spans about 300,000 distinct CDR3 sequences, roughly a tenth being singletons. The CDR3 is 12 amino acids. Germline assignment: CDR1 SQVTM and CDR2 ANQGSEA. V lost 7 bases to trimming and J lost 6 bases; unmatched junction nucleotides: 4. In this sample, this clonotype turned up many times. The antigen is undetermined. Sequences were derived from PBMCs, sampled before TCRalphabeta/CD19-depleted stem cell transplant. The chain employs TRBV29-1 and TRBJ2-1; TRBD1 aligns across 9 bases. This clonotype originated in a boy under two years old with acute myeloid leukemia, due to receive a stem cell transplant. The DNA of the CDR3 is TGCAGCGGATTGACAGGGGGCAATGAGCAGTTCTTC. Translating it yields CSGLTGGNEQFF.